Sequencing of this T cell receptor (beta chain) was carried out in a study of blood T cells in healthy people across ages. Broader study findings: Among T cells, TCR beta diversity per million cells dropped roughly linearly as age rose.

The CDR3 has 15 residues. Looked up from germline, CDR1 is KGHSH and CDR2 is LQKENI. Sample donors were healthy Caucasian individuals that came from Russia, aged 6 to 90. Worth noting for this clonotype: Antigen: not known.

Sample-barcoded 5' priming and a J-beta primer mix drove a second PCR of 7 to 11 cycles. Template switching added a 12-random-nucleotide identifier to every cDNA molecule. One entry per CDR3 protein results from TCRdb running MiXCR on the 5' RACE reads. This table has about 570,000 distinct CDR3 sequences, approximately 27% appearing once. Specimen: blood. The chain links TRBV18 to TRBJ2-5; 14 nucleotides agree with TRBD2. The J call may be wrong; the DNA end is better matched by TRBJ2-7. This TCR was recovered from a woman aged 70-85 years in good health. The CDR3 sequence: CASSPRTSGGTEQYF. The DNA of the CDR3 is TGTGCCAGCTCACCTCGGACTAGCGGGGGGACCGAGCAGTACTTC.